This TCR beta chain was profiled in a study of technical replicates of blood from several donors. This clone appeared once. The CDR3 is 17 amino acids. J lost 1 base, V lost 5 bases, and 14 bases had no gene match. Germline V gene sequence: CDR1 SGHTA, CDR2 FQGTGA. The data were produced by immunoSEQ multiplex PCR, yet TCRdb's version contains in-frame clones alone and is incomplete. The table includes 65,000 to 80,000 clones, nearly 99% detected once. J is TRBJ2-7 and V is TRBV7-3, with 7 bases that match TRBD2. This TCR was recovered from a human donor in good health. Sequencing used T cells isolated from PBMCs. DNA for the CDR3: TGTGCCAGCAGCGGTGGGTCGGGAGGCACGTTTTCCTACGAGCAGTACTTC. Its translation is CASSGGSGGTFSYEQYF.